A single TCR beta chain is shown here with its context. This sample was included in a study of shared clonotypes between healthy human individuals. CDR1 and CDR2 (germline): LNHDA, SQIVND (reference sequence). After removal of 6 bases from V and 3 bases from J, the junction contained 6 bases not matched to a gene. The length of the CDR3 is 15 residues. Sorted-subset replicate PCR reactions contained roughly 200 ng DNA, corresponding to about 30,000 T cell genomes. Profiled with immunoSEQ multiplex PCR; TCRdb holds only in-frame clones, not every one. The sample yields 2,500,000 or so clones, 92% seen once.

This receptor was obtained from a man between 18 and 29 years old in good health. Some clones in this sample may be carry-over from other donors' samples. The sequenced sample consisted of naive CD4+ T cells from PBMCs. Subset described: CD45RA+ positively selected. The chain uses TRBV19 and TRBJ1-5; 9 bases match TRBD1. The CDR3 here is CASSPGQGYNQPQHF. CDR3 nucleotide sequence: TGTGCCAGTAGCCCGGGACAGGGTTACAATCAGCCCCAGCATTTT. The full variable domain, rest sourced from reference TRBV19 and TRBJ1-5, is DGGITQSPKYLFRKEGQNVTLSCEQNLNHDAMYWYRQDPGQGLRLIYYSQIVNDFQKGDIAEGYSVSREKKESFPLTVTSAQKNPTAFYLCASSPGQGYNQPQHFGDGTRLSIL.